In this sample, the clone carrying this T cell receptor beta chain turned up a few times. With V trimmed by 6 bases and J by 2 bases, 6 bases remained unmatched. Germline values: CDR1 MNHEY, CDR2 SVGAGI. The CDR3 length is 14 residues. Peripheral blood, 9.5 to 10 milliliters per donor, was collected. The use of a sample-barcoded 5' primer and a J-beta primer mix characterized a second PCR of roughly 6 to 12 cycles. Each CDR3 protein gets one entry after TCRdb re-called the 5' RACE reads with MiXCR. The sample carries around 1.5 million distinct CDR3 sequences, roughly 40% recorded once. This entry is derived from a study of blood T cells in healthy people across ages.

The sample was blood. The chain carries TRBV6-5 and TRBJ2-7; 8 bases match TRBD2. The clonotype originates from a woman aged 18-29 years in good health. This chain's CDR3 is CASRNIAGPYEQYF. As DNA, the CDR3 is TGTGCCAGCAGAAATATAGCGGGACCCTACGAGCAGTACTTC.